This T cell receptor (beta chain) was found in a study of identical twins. Study observations and caveats: There was more out-of-frame TCR alpha sharing in monozygotic twins than models estimated.

For this clonotype: The antigen remains undetermined.

TCRdb independently ran MiXCR on the 5' RACE reads; one entry per CDR3 protein. The sample shows fewer than 250,000 distinct CDR3 sequences, around 8.1% of them seen only once. The data were also submitted as part of a second study, on yellow fever vaccine responses in identical twins.

This TCR derives from a woman aged 18-29 years in good health. Sequencing was done on a sample of memory (CD45RO+) T cells sorted from blood.

Here the CDR3 DNA reads TGCAGTGCCCGATCACTGGGGCTCCTTAATTCACCCCTCCACTTT. This encodes CSARSLGLLNSPLHF. The chain links TRBV20-1 to TRBJ1-6, with D perhaps TRBD1 (5 bases). V lost 6 bases, J lost 6 bases, and 18 bases lay in between. The CDR3 runs 15 residues. Germline assignment: CDR1 DFQATT and CDR2 SNEGSKA (reference sequence).